A selection of T cell receptor beta chains follows, all from one sample in a study of control samples from healthy donors and cancer patients. TCRdb's table, derived via immunoSEQ multiplex PCR, lists solely in-frame clones and lacks some. The sample records about 120,000 clones, roughly 89% being singletons. Material for sequencing was blood. The receptors shown here come from a young man in good health. The CDR3 runs from the conserved cysteine through the conserved F or W.

v_call	j_call	cdr3_aa
TRBV27	TRBJ2-5	CASSPRGQETQYF
TRBV5-4	TRBJ2-1	CASSYRQGVLNEQFF
TRBV27	TRBJ1-1	CASSFHRGGNTEAFF
TRBV27	TRBJ1-1	CASSLSGGGNTEAFF
TRBV2	TRBJ1-1	CASSPRTGDNTEAFF
TRBV4-2	TRBJ1-4	CASSQGEGRYEKLFF
TRBV5-6	TRBJ1-2	CASSFRVGGYTF
TRBV11-2	TRBJ2-5	CASSLTYGGGRETQYF
TRBV18	TRBJ1-5	CASSPPGQGAQPQHF
TRBV20-1	TRBJ2-3	CSASDGGDTQYF
TRBV19	TRBJ1-2	CASSTRDNWGYTF
TRBV6-5	TRBJ1-1	CASSSPGGGTEAFF
TRBV7-3	TRBJ2-1	CASSLSSRGYNEQFF
TRBV9	TRBJ2-3	CASSALVTSTDTQYF
TRBV24-1	TRBJ2-2	CATSQDGVTGELFF
TRBV11-2	TRBJ2-7	CASSSGTYYEQYF
TRBV9	TRBJ2-7	CASSVGPSSNEQYF
TRBV5-1	TRBJ1-4	CASSLVGLDEKLFF
TRBV12-3/TRBV12-4	TRBJ1-5	CASTGTLNQPQHF
TRBV9	NA	CASSVLPGPYEQYF
TRBV6-5	TRBJ2-1	CASKVSRIGEQFF
TRBV6-4	TRBJ2-2	CASRRTGSGTGELFF
TRBV5-4	TRBJ2-3	CASSIRDTQYF
TRBV30	TRBJ2-7	CAWSVGGGSTEQYF
TRBV13	TRBJ2-3	CASSAYRGGSTDTQYF
TRBV7-3	TRBJ1-5	CASSLTGGQPQHF
TRBV5-1	TRBJ1-1	CASSLPGNTEAFF
TRBV12-5	TRBJ1-6	CASTTGQGPGSPLHF
TRBV7-2	TRBJ2-2	CASSRKTGGTGELFF
TRBV7-3	TRBJ1-2	CASSRGYPANYGYTF
TRBV10-3	TRBJ1-2	CAISLGTEYGYTF
TRBV6-5	TRBJ1-5	CASSSQGNQPQHF
TRBV25-1	TRBJ1-3	CASSDDTGAGNTIYF
TRBV10-3	TRBJ2-6	CAIRGGSGQSSGANVLTF
TRBV28	TRBJ1-1	CASRSGQADTEAFF
TRBV7-9	TRBJ2-1	CASSPPQGSYNEQFF
TRBV14	TRBJ2-3	CASSQDRDPERRDTQYF
TRBV7-3	TRBJ2-3	CASSPMRGGATDTQYF
TRBV30	TRBJ1-2	CAWEGLNYGYTF
TRBV3-1/TRBV3-2	TRBJ2-5	CASSQGTTETQYF
TRBV7-3	TRBJ1-2	CASSLNGQGNYGYTF
TRBV12-5	TRBJ1-2	CASGLPPSVGYTF
TRBV4-1	TRBJ2-5	CASSQVPPRPGETQYF
TRBV10-3	TRBJ1-1	CAIRGADRVRAFF
TRBV1	TRBJ2-3	CTSSPQAGSGTDTQYF
TRBV6-1	TRBJ2-5	CASSEGTGPQETQYF
TRBV6-4	TRBJ2-3	CASSPRVTDTQYF
TRBV10-1	TRBJ2-7	CASSGQGTMDEQYF
TRBV6-5	TRBJ1-1	CASSRTLEAFF
TRBV5-1	TRBJ1-3	CASSPLGPSGNTIYF
TRBV7-3	TRBJ2-4	CASSSGGDPNIQYF
TRBV27	TRBJ1-1	CASSPQPGGTEAFF
TRBV5-1	TRBJ2-2	CASSLGLIANTGELFF
TRBV6-5	TRBJ2-1	CASSYGSSYNEQFF